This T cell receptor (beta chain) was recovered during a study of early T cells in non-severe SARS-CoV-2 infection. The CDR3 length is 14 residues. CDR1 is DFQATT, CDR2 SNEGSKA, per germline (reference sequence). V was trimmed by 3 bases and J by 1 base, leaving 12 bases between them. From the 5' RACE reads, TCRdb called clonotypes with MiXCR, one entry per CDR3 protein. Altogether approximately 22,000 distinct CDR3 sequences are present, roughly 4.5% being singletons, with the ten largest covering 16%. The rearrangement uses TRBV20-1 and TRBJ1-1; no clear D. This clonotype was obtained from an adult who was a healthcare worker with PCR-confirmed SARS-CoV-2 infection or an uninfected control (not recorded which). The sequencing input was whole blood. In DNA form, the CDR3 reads TGCAGTGCTAGTTCGGTAGGGTGGAACACTGAAGCTTTCTTT. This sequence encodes CSASSVGWNTEAFF.